Included here is one TCR beta chain sequence, with context. The data are from a study of T cells in Graves' hyperthyroidism and ophthalmopathy. Amplification of TCR beta CDR3 regions used RNA as the template. HTBI primers were used for first-round RT-PCR of the TCR CDR3. Via MiXCR, TCRdb re-called the multiplex PCR reads, giving one row per CDR3 protein. The sample has 660,000 or so distinct CDR3 sequences, 45% seen once. This clonotype was sampled from an adult man with Graves' disease, either hyperthyroidism or ophthalmopathy (not recorded which). Sequenced material: peripheral blood or thyroid tissue (not recorded which).

In nucleotides, the CDR3 is TGTGCTAGAAGGTCAGGAACCTACGAGCAGTACTTC. It yields the protein CARRSGTYEQYF. This chain links TRBV10-3 with TRBJ2-7, with no clear D. Germline V lookup: CDR1 ENHRY, CDR2 SYGVKD. This CDR3 contains 12 residues.